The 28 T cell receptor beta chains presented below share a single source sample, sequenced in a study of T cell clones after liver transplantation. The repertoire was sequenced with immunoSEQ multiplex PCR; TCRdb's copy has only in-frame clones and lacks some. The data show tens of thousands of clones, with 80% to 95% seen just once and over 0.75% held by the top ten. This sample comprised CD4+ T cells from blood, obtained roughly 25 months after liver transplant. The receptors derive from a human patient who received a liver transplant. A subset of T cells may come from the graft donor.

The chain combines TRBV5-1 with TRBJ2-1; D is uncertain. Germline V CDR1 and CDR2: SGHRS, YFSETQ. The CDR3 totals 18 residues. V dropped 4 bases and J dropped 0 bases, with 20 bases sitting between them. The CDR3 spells CASSPELGGVSSYNEQFF. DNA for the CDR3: TGCGCCAGCAGCCCTGAATTGGGTGGCGTGTCCTCCTACAATGAGCAGTTCTTC.

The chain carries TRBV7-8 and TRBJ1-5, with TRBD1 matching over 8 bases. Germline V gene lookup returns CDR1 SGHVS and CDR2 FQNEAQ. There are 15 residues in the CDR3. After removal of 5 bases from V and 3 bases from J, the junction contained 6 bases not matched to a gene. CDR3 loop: CASSPDRVPNQPQHF. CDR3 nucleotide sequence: TGTGCCAGCAGCCCGGACAGGGTCCCCAATCAGCCCCAGCATTTT. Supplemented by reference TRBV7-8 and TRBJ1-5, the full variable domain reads GAGVSQSPRYKVAKRGQDVALRCDPISGHVSLFWYQQALGQGPEFLTYFQNEAQLDKSGLPSDRFFAERPEGSVSTLKIQRTQQEDSAVYLCASSPDRVPNQPQHFGDGTRLSIL.

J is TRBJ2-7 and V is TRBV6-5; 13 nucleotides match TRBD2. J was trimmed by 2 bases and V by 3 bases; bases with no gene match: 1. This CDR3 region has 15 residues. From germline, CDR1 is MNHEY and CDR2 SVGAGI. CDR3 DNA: TGTGCCAGCAGTTATACTAGCGGGAGGGCCTACGAGCAGTACTTC. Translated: CASSYTSGRAYEQYF.

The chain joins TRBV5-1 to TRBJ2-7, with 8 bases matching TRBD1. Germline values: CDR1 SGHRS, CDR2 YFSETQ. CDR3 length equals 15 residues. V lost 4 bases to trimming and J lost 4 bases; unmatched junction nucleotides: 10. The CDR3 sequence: CASSGRTGTWYEQYF. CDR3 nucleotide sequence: TGCGCCAGCAGCGGGAGGACAGGGACTTGGTACGAGCAGTACTTC.

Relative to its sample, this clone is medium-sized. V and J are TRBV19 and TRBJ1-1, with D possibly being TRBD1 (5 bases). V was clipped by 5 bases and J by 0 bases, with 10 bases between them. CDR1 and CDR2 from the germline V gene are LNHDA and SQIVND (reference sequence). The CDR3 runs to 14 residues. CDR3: CASSRQPMNTEAFF. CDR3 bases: TGTGCCAGTAGTCGACAGCCCATGAACACTGAAGCTTTCTTT.

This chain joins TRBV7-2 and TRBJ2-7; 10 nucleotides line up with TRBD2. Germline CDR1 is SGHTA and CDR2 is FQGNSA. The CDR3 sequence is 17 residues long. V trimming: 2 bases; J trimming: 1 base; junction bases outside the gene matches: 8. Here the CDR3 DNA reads TGTGCCAGCAGCTTATCCCCTAGCGGGAGACCATCCTACGAGCAGTACTTC. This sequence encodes CASSLSPSGRPSYEQYF.

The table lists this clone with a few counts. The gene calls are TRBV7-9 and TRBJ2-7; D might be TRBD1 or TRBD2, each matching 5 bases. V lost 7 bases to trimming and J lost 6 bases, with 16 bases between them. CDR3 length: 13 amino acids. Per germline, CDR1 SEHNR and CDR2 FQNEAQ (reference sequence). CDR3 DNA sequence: TGTGCCAGCAACAGGTTACTAGGAGGCGAGCAGTACTTC. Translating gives CASNRLLGGEQYF.

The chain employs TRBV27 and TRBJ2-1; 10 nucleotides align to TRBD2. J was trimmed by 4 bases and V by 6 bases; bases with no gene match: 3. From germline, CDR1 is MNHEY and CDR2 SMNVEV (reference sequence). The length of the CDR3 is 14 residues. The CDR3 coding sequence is TGTGCCAGCAGCCTAGCGGGAGTGTACAATGAGCAGTTCTTC. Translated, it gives CASSLAGVYNEQFF.

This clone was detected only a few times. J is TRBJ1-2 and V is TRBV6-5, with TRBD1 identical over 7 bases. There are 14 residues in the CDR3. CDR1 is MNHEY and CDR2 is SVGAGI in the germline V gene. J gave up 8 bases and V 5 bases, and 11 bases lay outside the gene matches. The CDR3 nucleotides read TGTGCCAGCAGTCCTCGACAGGGATTAGGAGGCTACACCTTC. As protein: CASSPRQGLGGYTF.

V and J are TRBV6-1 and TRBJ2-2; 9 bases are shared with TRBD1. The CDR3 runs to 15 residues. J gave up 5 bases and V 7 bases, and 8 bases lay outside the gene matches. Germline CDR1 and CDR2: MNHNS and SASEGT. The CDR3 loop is CASNPTGGDTGELFF. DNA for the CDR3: TGTGCCAGCAACCCGACAGGGGGGGATACCGGGGAGCTGTTTTTT.

This CDR3 reads CASSLQGAQGNTIYF. The CDR3 DNA reads TGTGCCAGCAGTTTACAGGGGGCGCAGGGAAACACCATATATTTT. The chain employs TRBV6-6 and TRBJ1-3; 9 nucleotides agree with TRBD1. In germline, CDR1 is MNHNY, CDR2 SVGAGI (reference sequence). J gave up 4 bases and V 4 bases, and 5 bases lay outside the gene matches. This CDR3 spans 15 amino acids.

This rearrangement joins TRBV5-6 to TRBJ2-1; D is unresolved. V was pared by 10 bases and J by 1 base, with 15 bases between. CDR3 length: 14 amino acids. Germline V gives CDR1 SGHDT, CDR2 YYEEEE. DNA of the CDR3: TGTGCCTCGCACCCCGTACAGTCCTACAATGAGCAGTTCTTC. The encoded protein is CASHPVQSYNEQFF.

Written as DNA, the CDR3 is TGTGCCAGCAGCTCCTTTGAGGGGGGAGAGCAGTACTTC. Encoded protein: CASSSFEGGEQYF. The chain combines TRBV5-4 with TRBJ2-7; the D gene could be TRBD1 or TRBD2 (6 bases each). The CDR3 is 13 residues long. The germline CDR1 and CDR2 sequences are SGHNT and YYREEE (reference sequence). Trimming removed 3 bases from V and 7 bases from J, with 14 bases in between.

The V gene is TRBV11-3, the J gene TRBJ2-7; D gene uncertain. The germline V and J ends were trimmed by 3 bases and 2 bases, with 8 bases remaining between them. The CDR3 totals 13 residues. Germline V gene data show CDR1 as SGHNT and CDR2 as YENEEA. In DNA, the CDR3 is TGTGCCAGCAGCTTGAGTACAACCTACGAGCAGTACTTC. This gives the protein CASSLSTTYEQYF.

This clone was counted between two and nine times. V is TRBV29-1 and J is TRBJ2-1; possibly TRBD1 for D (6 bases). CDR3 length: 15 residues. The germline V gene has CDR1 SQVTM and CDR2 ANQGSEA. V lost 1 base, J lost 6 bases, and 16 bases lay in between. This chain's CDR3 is CSVEGGLVGGNEQFF. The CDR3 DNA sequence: TGCAGCGTTGAAGGGGGGCTAGTTGGAGGCAATGAGCAGTTCTTC.

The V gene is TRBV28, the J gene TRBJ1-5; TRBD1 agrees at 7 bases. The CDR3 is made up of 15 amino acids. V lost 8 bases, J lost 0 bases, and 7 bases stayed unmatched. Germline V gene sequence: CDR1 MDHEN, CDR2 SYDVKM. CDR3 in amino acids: CASWSYRGSNQPQHF. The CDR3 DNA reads TGTGCCAGCTGGTCATACAGGGGTAGCAATCAGCCCCAGCATTTT.

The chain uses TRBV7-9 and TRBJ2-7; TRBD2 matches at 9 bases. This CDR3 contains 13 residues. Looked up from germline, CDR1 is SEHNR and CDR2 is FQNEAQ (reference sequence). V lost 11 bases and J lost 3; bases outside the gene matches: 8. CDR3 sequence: CAFEVAGVYEQYF. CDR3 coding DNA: TGTGCCTTCGAGGTAGCGGGAGTCTACGAGCAGTACTTC.

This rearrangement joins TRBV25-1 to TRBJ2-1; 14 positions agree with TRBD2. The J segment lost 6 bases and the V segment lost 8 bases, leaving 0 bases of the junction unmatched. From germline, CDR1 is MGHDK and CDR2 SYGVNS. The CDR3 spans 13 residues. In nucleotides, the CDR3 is TGTGCCAGCGGGACTAGCGGGAGCAATGAGCAGTTCTTC. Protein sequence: CASGTSGSNEQFF.

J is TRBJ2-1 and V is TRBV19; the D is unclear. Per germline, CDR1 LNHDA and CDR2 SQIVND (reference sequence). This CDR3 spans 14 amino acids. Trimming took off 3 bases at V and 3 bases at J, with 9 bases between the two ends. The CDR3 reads CASSISHSYNEQFF. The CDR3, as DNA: TGTGCCAGTAGTATCTCTCACAGCTACAATGAGCAGTTCTTC.

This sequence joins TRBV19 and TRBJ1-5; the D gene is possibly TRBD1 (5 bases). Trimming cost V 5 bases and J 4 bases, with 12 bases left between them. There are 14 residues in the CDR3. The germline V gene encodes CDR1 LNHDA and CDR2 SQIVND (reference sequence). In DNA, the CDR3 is TGTGCCAGTAGTCCGCCCCAGGGAAATCAGCCCCAGCATTTT. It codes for CASSPPQGNQPQHF.

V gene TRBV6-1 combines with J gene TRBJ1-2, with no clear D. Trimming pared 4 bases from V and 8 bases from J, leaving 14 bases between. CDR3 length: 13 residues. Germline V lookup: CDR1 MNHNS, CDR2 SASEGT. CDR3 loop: CASSANTLSGYTF. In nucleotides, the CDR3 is TGTGCCAGCAGTGCTAACACCCTATCGGGCTACACCTTC.

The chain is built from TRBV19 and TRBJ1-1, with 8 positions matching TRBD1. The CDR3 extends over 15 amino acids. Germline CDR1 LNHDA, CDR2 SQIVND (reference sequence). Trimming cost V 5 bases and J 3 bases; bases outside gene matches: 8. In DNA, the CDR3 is TGTGCCAGTAGTGTGGGGACAGGAATTCACACTGAAGCTTTCTTT. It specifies CASSVGTGIHTEAFF.

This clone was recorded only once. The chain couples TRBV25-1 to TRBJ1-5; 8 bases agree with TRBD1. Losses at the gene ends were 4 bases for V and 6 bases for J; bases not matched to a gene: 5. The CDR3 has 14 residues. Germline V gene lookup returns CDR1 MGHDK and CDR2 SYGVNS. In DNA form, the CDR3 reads TGTGCCAGCAGTGGCAGGGGGCTAGGTCAGCCCCAGCATTTT. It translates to CASSGRGLGQPQHF.

CDR3 in DNA: TGTGCCAGCAGCCGGCGCCGAGACACCGGGGAGCTGTTTTTT. Translation: CASSRRRDTGELFF. V is TRBV11-3 and J is TRBJ2-2; no firm D call. V was cut by 5 bases and J by 3 bases, with 10 bases left in between. In germline, CDR1 is SGHNT, CDR2 YENEEA. This CDR3 comprises 14 residues.

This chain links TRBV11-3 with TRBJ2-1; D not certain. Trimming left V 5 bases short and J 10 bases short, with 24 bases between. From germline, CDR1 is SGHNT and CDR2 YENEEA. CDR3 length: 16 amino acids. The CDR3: CASSTNPTTESGEQFF. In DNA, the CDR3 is TGTGCCAGCAGCACCAACCCCACCACGGAATCCGGGGAGCAGTTCTTC.

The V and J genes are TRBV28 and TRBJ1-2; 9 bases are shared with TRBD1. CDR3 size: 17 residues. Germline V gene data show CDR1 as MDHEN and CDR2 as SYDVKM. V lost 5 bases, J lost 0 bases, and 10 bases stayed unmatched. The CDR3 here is CASSPWDRENSNYGYTF. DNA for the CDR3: TGTGCCAGCAGTCCTTGGGACAGGGAAAACTCTAACTATGGCTACACCTTC.

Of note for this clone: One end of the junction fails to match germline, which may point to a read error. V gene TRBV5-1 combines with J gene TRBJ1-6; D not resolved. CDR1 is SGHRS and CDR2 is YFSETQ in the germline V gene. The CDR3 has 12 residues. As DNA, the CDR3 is TGCGCCAGCAGCTTGGATGGGGTCCTCGCGACCTTT. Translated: CASSLDGVLATF.

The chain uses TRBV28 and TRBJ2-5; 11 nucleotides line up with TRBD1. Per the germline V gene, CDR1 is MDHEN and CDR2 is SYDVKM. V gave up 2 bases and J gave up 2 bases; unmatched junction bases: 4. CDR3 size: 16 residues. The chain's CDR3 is CASSLTGTGGQETQYF. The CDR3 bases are TGTGCCAGCAGTTTAACGGGGACAGGGGGTCAAGAGACCCAGTACTTC.